Listed below are T cell receptor beta chains from one sample, sequenced in a study of technical replicates of blood from a handful of donors. Sequencing used immunoSEQ multiplex PCR; TCRdb keeps in-frame clones, though not all of them. The data contain under 15,000 clones, almost 95% of them singletons. The specimen sequenced was PBMCs. These TCRs come from a human donor in good health. Each CDR3 is given with its conserved first and last residue. A D gene is named only where the DNA matches it firmly. Expanded clones are given a class, and other clones once, few, many or no size at all.

cdr3_aa cdr3_nt j_call clone_size d_call v_call
CASSDLWTGGTEAFF TGCGCCAGCAGTGACCTATGGACAGGGGGGACTGAAGCTTTCTTT TRBJ1-1 - TRBD1 TRBV10-2
CASRPGLLPGELFF TGCGCCAGTAGGCCGGGACTCCTACCCGGGGAGCTGTTTTTT TRBJ2-2 - - TRBV5-1
CASSSNRGKGNQPQHF TGTGCCAGCAGCTCGAACAGGGGAAAGGGCAATCAGCCCCAGCATTTT TRBJ1-5 - TRBD1 TRBV28
CASSSTGTESIYEQYF TGTGCCAGCAGCTCTACAGGGACAGAGTCGATTTACGAGCAGTACTTC TRBJ2-7 - TRBD1 TRBV7-4
CASSQTGAGQPQHF TGTGCCAGCAGCCAGACAGGGGCCGGGCAGCCCCAGCATTTT TRBJ1-5 - TRBD1 TRBV5-5
CASSAGYEDTEAFF TGCGCCAGCAGTGCCGGGTATGAAGACACTGAAGCTTTCTTT TRBJ1-1 - - TRBV10-1
CASREGVGTGELFF TGTGCCAGCCGTGAAGGGGTGGGCACCGGGGAGCTGTTTTTT TRBJ2-2 - - TRBV4-2
CASSLGREDNEQFF TGCGCCAGCAGCTTGGGGCGGGAAGACAATGAGCAGTTCTTC TRBJ2-1 - - TRBV5-1
CASSITLEGIQPQHF TGTGCCAGTAGTATCACGCTTGAGGGAATTCAGCCCCAGCATTTT TRBJ1-5 - - TRBV19
CASSQQGQLSGANVLTF TGTGCCAGCAGCCAGCAGGGACAGCTCTCTGGGGCCAACGTCCTGACTTTC TRBJ2-6 - TRBD1 TRBV4-2
CASSRDINYGYTF TGTGCCAGCAGCCGGGACATTAACTATGGCTACACCTTC TRBJ1-2 - - TRBV6-5
CASSYGDRLNYGYTF TGTGCCAGCAGTTACGGGGACAGGCTTAACTATGGCTACACCTTC TRBJ1-2 - TRBD1 TRBV6-6
CASSYTQGGNEKLFF TGCGCCAGCAGCTATACCCAGGGTGGCAATGAAAAACTGTTTTTT TRBJ1-4 - - TRBV5-1
CASSLVGANYGYTF TGTGCCAGCAGTTTAGTTGGAGCTAACTATGGCTACACCTTC TRBJ1-2 - - TRBV28
CASTMRGYRGLGYTF TGTGCCAGCACCATGCGAGGGTATCGGGGACTTGGCTACACCTTC TRBJ1-2 - - TRBV6-6
CASSGEGQPQHF TGTGCCAGCAGTGGGGAGGGGCAGCCCCAGCATTTT TRBJ1-5 - - TRBV6-1
CASSEARFAGAYEQYF TGTGCCAGCAGTGAAGCGCGTTTTGCGGGAGCCTACGAGCAGTACTTC TRBJ2-7 - TRBD2 TRBV2
CASSLAGSPNTGELFF TGCGCCAGCAGCTTGGCCGGGTCGCCTAACACCGGGGAGCTGTTTTTT TRBJ2-2 few - TRBV5-1
CASASGGAPRAFF TGTGCCAGCGCCTCCGGGGGGGCGCCGAGAGCTTTCTTT TRBJ1-1 - - TRBV6-5
CASSLYGTDHNEKLFF TGTGCCAGCAGTTTATACGGGACAGACCATAATGAAAAACTGTTTTTT TRBJ1-4 - TRBD1 TRBV27
CASSLNRGDNVLTF TGTGCCAGCAGTTTAAACAGGGGGGACAACGTCCTGACTTTC TRBJ2-6 - TRBD1 TRBV27
CASSFGQGGEQYF TGTGCCAGCAGCTTTGGACAGGGTGGCGAGCAGTACTTC TRBJ2-7 - TRBD1 TRBV5-6
CASSLGSGQYNEQFF TGCGCCAGCAGCTTGGGCTCGGGACAGTACAATGAGCAGTTCTTC TRBJ2-1 - TRBD1 TRBV5-1
CASSRVVPAGYNEQFF TGTGCCAGCAGCCGAGTGGTGCCAGCGGGCTACAATGAGCAGTTCTTC TRBJ2-1 - - TRBV7-9
CASSDLGAVYNEQFF TGTGCCAGCAGTGATTTGGGAGCGGTCTACAATGAGCAGTTCTTC TRBJ2-1 - - TRBV2
CASSLGSGKVPGGNQPQHF TGCGCCAGCAGCTTGGGGTCAGGGAAGGTCCCTGGTGGCAATCAGCCCCAGCATTTT TRBJ1-5 - - TRBV5-1
CASRAGLHGNEQFF TGTGCCAGCAGGGCGGGACTCCACGGCAATGAGCAGTTCTTC TRBJ2-1 - - TRBV6-1
CASSEGGLNQPQHF TGTGCCAGCAGTGAGGGAGGGTTGAATCAGCCCCAGCATTTT TRBJ1-5 - - TRBV6-1
CASSIRRVRTGELFF TGTGCCAGTAGTATCCGGCGGGTCCGAACCGGGGAGCTGTTTTTT TRBJ2-2 - - TRBV19
CAISARGSSYEQYF TGTGCCATCAGTGCTCGGGGTAGCTCCTACGAGCAGTACTTC TRBJ2-7 - - TRBV10-3
CASSLGQTSNYGYTF TGTGCCAGCTCACTAGGACAGACCTCTAACTATGGCTACACCTTC TRBJ1-2 - - TRBV18
CASSEARSGANVLTF TGTGCCAGCAGTGAAGCGAGGTCTGGGGCCAACGTCCTGACTTTC TRBJ2-6 - - TRBV6-1
CASSAPGQGAVGYTF TGCGCCAGCAGTGCCCCCGGACAGGGGGCGGTCGGCTACACCTTC TRBJ1-2 - TRBD1 TRBV5-1
CAWSRSYEQYF TGTGCCTGGAGTCGTAGTTACGAGCAGTACTTC TRBJ2-7 - - TRBV30
CASSPGLRAPTDTQYF TGTGCCAGCTCACCGGGACTACGGGCACCCACAGATACGCAGTATTTT TRBJ2-3 - TRBD2 TRBV18
CASSLVPLLAGGPGGEQFF TGTGCCAGCAGCTTAGTTCCCCTTCTAGCGGGGGGACCGGGAGGGGAGCAGTTCTTC TRBJ2-1 once TRBD2 TRBV7-6